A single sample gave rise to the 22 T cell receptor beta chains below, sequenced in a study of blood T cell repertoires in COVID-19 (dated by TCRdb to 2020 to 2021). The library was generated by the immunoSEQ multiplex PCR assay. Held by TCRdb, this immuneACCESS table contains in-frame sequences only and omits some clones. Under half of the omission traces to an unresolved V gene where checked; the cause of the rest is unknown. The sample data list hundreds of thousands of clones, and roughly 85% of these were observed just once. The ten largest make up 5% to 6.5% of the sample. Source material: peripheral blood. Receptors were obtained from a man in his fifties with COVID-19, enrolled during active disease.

The CDR3 loop is CASSVDGRAEAFF. The DNA for the CDR3 is TGTGCCAGCAGCGTAGATGGGCGGGCTGAAGCTTTCTTT. The chain couples TRBV9 to TRBJ1-1; D call uncertain. With 0 bases removed from V and 6 bases from J, the gap between germline ends came to 9 bases. This CDR3 region has 13 residues. CDR1 and CDR2 from the germline V gene are SGDLS and YYNGEE.

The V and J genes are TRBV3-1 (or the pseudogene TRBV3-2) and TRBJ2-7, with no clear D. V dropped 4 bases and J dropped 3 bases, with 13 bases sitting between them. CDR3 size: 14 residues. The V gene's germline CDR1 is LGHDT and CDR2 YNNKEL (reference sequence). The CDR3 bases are TGTGCCAGCAGCCGGCGGCCGGAATTCTACGAGCAGTACTTC. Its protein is CASSRRPEFYEQYF.

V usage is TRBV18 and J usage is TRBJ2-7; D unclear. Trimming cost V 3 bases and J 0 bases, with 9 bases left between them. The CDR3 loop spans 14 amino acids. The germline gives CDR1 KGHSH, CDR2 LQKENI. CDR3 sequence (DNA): TGTGCCAGCTCACCGCAACTTAGCTCCTACGAGCAGTACTTC. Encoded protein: CASSPQLSSYEQYF.

This CDR3 reads CASSPGLAIYF. CDR3 sequence (DNA): TGTGCCAGCAGTCCGGGATTGGCCATATATTTT. V is TRBV2 and J is TRBJ1-3; D gene ambiguous. The CDR3 has 11 residues. CDR1 is SNHLY, CDR2 FYNNEI, per germline. V lost 5 bases and J 11 bases, leaving 10 bases between the germline ends. The full variable domain, rest sourced from reference TRBV2 and TRBJ1-3, is EPEVTQTPSHQVTQMGQEVILRCVPISNHLYFYWYRQILGQKVEFLVSFYNNEISEKSEIFDDQFSVERPDGSNFTLKIRSTKLEDSAMYFCASSPGLAIYFGEGSWLTVV.

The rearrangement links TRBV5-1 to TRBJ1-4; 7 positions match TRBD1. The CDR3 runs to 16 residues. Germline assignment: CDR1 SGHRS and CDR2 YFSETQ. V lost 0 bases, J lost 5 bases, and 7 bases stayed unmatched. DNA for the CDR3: TGCGCCAGCAGCTTGGAGTCCAAACAGGGGAATGAAAAACTGTTTTTT. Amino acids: CASSLESKQGNEKLFF.

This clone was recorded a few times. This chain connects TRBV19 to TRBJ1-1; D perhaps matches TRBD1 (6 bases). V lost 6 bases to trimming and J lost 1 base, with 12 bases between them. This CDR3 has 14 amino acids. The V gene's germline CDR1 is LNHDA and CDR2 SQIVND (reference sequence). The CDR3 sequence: CASRQTGPNTEAFF. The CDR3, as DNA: TGTGCCAGTAGACAAACAGGGCCGAACACTGAAGCTTTCTTT.

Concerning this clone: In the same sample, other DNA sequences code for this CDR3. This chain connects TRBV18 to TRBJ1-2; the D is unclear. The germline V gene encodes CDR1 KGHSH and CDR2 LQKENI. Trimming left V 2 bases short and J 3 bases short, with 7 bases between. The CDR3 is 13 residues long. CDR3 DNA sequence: TGTGCCAGCTCACCAGTACGGGACTATGGCTACACCTTC. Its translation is CASSPVRDYGYTF.

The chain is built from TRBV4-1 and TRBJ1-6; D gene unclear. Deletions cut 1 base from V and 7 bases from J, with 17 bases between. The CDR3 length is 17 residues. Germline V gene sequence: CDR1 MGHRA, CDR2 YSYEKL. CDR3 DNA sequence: TGCGCCAGCAGCCAAGGGCCCGGGTCGCAGCGGAATTCACCCCTCCACTTT. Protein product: CASSQGPGSQRNSPLHF.

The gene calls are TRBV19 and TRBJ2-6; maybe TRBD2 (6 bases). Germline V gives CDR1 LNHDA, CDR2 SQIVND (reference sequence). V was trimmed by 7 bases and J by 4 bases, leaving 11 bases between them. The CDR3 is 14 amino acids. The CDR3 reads CASTPGVGANVLTF. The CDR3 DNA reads TGTGCCAGTACCCCGGGGGTGGGGGCCAACGTCCTGACTTTC. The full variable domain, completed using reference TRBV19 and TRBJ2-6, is DGGITQSPKYLFRKEGQNVTLSCEQNLNHDAMYWYRQDPGQGLRLIYYSQIVNDFQKGDIAEGYSVSREKKESFPLTVTSAQKNPTAFYLCASTPGVGANVLTFGAGSRLTVL.

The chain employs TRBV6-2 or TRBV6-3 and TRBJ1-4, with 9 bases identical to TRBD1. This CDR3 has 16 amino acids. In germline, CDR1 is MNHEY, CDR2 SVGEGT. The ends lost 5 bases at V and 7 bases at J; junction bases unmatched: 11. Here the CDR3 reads CASSRPGTGRGEKLFF. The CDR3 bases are TGTGCCAGCAGTCGTCCCGGGACAGGGAGAGGTGAAAAACTGTTTTTT.

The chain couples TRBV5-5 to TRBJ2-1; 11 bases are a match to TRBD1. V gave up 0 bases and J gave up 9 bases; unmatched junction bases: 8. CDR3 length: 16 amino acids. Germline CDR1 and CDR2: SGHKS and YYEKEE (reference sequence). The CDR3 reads CASSLGWGGQGAEQFF. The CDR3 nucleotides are TGTGCCAGCAGCTTGGGGTGGGGTGGACAGGGGGCTGAGCAGTTCTTC.

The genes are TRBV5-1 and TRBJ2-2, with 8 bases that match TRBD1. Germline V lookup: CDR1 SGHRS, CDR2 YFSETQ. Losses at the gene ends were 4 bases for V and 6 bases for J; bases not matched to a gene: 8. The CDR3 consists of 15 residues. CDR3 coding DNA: TGCGCCAGCAGCCCCCAGGGGGCTTTGTCCGGGGAGCTGTTTTTT. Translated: CASSPQGALSGELFF.

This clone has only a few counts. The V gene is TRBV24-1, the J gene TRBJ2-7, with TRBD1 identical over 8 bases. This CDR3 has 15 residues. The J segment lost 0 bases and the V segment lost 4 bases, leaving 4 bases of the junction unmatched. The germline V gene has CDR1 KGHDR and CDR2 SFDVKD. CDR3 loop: CATSESTGGSYEQYF. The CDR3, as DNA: TGTGCCACCAGTGAATCTACAGGGGGCTCCTACGAGCAGTACTTC.

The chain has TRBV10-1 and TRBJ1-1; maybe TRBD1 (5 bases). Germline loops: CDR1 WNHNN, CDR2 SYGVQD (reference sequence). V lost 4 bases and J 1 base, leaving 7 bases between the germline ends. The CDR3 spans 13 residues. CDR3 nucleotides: TGCGCCAGCAGTGGGACAACGAACACTGAAGCTTTCTTT. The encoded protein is CASSGTTNTEAFF.

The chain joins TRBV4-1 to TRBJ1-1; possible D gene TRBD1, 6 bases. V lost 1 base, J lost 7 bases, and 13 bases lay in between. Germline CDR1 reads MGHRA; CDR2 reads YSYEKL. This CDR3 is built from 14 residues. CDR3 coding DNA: TGCGCCAGCAGCCAAGCCTGGACAGCTGGTGAAGCTTTCTTT. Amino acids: CASSQAWTAGEAFF.

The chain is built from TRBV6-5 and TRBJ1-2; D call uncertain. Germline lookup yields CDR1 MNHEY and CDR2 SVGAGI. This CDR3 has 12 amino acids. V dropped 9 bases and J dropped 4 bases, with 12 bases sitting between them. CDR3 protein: CASGGRGYGYTF. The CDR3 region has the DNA TGTGCCAGTGGAGGGCGGGGCTATGGCTACACCTTC.

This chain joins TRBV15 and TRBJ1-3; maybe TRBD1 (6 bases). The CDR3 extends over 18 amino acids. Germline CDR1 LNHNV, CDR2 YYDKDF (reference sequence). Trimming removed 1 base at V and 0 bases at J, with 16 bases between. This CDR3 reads CATSRGGGRAISGNTIYF. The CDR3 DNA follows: TGTGCCACCAGCAGAGGCGGGGGCAGGGCCATCTCTGGAAACACCATATATTTT.

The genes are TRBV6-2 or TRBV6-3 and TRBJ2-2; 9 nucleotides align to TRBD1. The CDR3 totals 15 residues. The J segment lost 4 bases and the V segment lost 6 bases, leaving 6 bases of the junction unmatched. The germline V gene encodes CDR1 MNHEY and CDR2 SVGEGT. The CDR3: CASSTWDRATGELFF. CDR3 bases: TGTGCCAGCAGCACTTGGGACAGGGCCACCGGGGAGCTGTTTTTT.

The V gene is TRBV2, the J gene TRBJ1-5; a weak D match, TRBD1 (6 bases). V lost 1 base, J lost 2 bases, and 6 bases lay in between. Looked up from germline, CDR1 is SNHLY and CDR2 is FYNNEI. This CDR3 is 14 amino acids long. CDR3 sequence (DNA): TGTGCCAGCAGTGAAGGACAGGGCAATCAGCCCCAGCATTTT. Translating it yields CASSEGQGNQPQHF.

The CDR3 nucleotides are TGTGCCAGCAGCCCCGGGACAGCCTCTTACGAGCAGTACTTC. Its translation: CASSPGTASYEQYF. This chain links TRBV11-1 with TRBJ2-7, with 7 bases that match TRBD1. The CDR3 spans 14 residues. From germline, CDR1 is SGHAT and CDR2 FQDESV (reference sequence). V lost 5 bases, J lost 4 bases, and 8 bases stayed unmatched.

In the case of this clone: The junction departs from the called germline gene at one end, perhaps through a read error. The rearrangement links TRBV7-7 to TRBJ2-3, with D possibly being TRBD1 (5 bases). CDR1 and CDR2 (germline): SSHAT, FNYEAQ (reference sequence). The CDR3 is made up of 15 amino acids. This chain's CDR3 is CASSQGQGDTDTQYF. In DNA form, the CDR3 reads TGTGCTAGCAGCCAGGGTCAGGGCGACACAGATACGCAGTATTTT.

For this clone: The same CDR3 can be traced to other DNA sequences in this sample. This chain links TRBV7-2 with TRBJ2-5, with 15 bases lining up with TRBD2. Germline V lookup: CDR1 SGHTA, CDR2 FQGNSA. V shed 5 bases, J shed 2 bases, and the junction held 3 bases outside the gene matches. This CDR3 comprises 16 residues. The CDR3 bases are TGTGCCAGCAGCCCAGGACTAGCGGGGGGGCAAGAGACCCAGTACTTC. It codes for CASSPGLAGGQETQYF.